The clone carrying this T cell receptor beta chain showed up many times. The antigen remains unidentified. This sample was taken from a study of T-cell reconstitution after alpha-beta-depleted transplantation in children. The CDR3 is made up of 14 amino acids. Trimming shortened V by 6 bases and J by 2 bases, and 14 bases separated the two germline ends. The germline V gene has CDR1 DFQATT and CDR2 SNEGSKA (reference sequence). Researchers prepared the TCRbeta library using unique molecular identifiers, the study reports. In TCRdb, the PCR reads were re-called with MiXCR into one record per CDR3 protein. The repertoire has approximately 500,000 distinct CDR3 sequences, about 10% of them found once; the top ten carry 2%. Findings of the study overall: From surviving recipient T cells and thymic progenitors came the high day-60 TCRbeta diversity observed in some patients. T-cell numbers and diversity one year post-transplant derived largely from freshly generated T cells. Reportedly, alpha-beta T cells present about two months post-transplant originated from several hundred expanded clones of graft origin.

This sequence joins TRBV20-1 and TRBJ2-1; possible D gene TRBD2, 5 bases. The specimen was PBMCs, collected before TCRalphabeta/CD19-depleted stem cell transplant. The TCR was taken from a child younger than 10 with inherited bone marrow failure, due to receive a stem cell transplant. Here the CDR3 reads CSAKEVLTYNEQFF. The CDR3 DNA sequence: TGCAGTGCAAAGGAGGTTTTGACCTACAATGAGCAGTTCTTC.